This T cell receptor (beta chain) appears in the sequencing data of a study of blood T cell repertoires in COVID-19. The wider study: Whether acute or convalescent, the COVID-19 samples came from the United States, Italy and Spain. T cells, B-cell-depleted T cells, or PBMCs provided the cDNA or gDNA that served as material.

Germline CDR1 is SGHRS and CDR2 is YFSETQ. CDR3 size: 15 residues. The V gene end was trimmed by 0 bases and the J gene end by 3 bases; junction bases not matched to a gene: 5. Original methodology: Reference gene primer amplification yielded estimated nucleated cell counts. Sequencing was performed with immunoSEQ multiplex PCR; in TCRdb, only in-frame clones are kept and a portion is missing. V and J calls and clone size come straight from that table; D and trimming were deduced from the DNA. The table includes about 58,000 clones, about 79% detected once. This clone was recorded once. The sample comprised peripheral blood. The V and J genes are TRBV5-1 and TRBJ2-7; 8 positions agree with TRBD1. This clonotype originated in a human donor in a cohort sampled during active COVID-19. CDR3 bases: TGCGCCAGCAGCTTGGCCAGAACAGGGGGCTACGAGCAGTACTTC. Amino acid sequence: CASSLARTGGYEQYF.